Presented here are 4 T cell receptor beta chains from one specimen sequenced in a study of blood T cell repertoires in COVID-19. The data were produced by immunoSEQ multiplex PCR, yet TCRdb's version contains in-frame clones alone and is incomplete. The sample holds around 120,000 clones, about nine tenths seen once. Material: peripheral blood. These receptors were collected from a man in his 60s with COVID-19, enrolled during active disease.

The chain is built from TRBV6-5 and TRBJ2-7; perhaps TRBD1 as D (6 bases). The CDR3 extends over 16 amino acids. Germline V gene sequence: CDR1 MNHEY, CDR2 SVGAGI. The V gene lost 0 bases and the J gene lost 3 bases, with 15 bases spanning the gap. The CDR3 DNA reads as TGTGCCAGCAGTTACTCGGTCCGGGACATCAACTACGAGCAGTACTTC. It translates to CASSYSVRDINYEQYF.

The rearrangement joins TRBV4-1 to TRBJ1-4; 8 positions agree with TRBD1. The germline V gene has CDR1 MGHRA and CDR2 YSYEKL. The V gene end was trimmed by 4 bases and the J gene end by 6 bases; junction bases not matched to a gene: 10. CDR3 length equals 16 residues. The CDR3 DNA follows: TGCGCCAGCAGCCGCTACAGGGGGAAAGGAGATGAAAAACTGTTTTTT. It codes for CASSRYRGKGDEKLFF.

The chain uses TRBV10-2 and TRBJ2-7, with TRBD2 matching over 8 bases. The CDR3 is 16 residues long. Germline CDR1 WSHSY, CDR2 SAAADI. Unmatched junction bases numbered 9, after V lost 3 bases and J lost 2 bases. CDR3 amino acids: CASSDPGAGATYEQYF. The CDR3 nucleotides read TGCGCCAGCAGTGACCCCGGAGCGGGAGCTACCTACGAGCAGTACTTC.

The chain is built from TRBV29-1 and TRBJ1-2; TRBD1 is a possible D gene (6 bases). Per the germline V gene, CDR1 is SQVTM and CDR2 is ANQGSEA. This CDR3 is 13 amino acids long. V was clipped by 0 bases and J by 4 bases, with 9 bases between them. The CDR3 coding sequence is TGCAGCGTTGAAGAGAAAGGGGGCTATGGCTACACCTTC. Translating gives CSVEEKGGYGYTF.